Listed here are 7 T cell receptor beta chains from one sample, sequenced in a study of blood T cell repertoires in COVID-19. Only in-frame clones appear in the TCRdb table, and some are missing; sequencing was by immunoSEQ multiplex PCR. The sample lists about 140,000 clones, 77% occurring once. The sample consisted of peripheral blood. Source of these receptors: a woman between 45 and 60 years old with active or convalescent COVID-19.

This clone was picked up a small number of times. The genes are TRBV19 and TRBJ2-5; D might be TRBD1 (5 bases). The germline gives CDR1 LNHDA, CDR2 SQIVND (reference sequence). With 10 bases removed from V and 0 bases from J, the gap between germline ends came to 12 bases. The CDR3 extends over 13 amino acids. The CDR3 is CATSRAYQETQYF. The DNA of the CDR3 is TGTGCCACCTCCAGGGCTTACCAAGAGACCCAGTACTTC. The full variable domain, in which reference TRBV19 and TRBJ2-5 provide the parts outside the CDR3, is DGGITQSPKYLFRKEGQNVTLSCEQNLNHDAMYWYRQDPGQGLRLIYYSQIVNDFQKGDIAEGYSVSREKKESFPLTVTSAQKNPTAFYLCATSRAYQETQYFGPGTRLLVL.

The chain combines TRBV21-1 with TRBJ2-3; TRBD1, as called in the table, went unchecked against the DNA. TRBV21-1 has pseudogene status. The CDR3 is made up of 18 amino acids. The CDR3 sequence is CASSNKTGQQGKTDTQYF. Here the CDR3 DNA reads TGTGCCAGCAGCAACAAGACGGGACAGCAAGGGAAAACAGATACGCAGTATTTT.

V is TRBV2 and J is TRBJ2-2, with D tentatively TRBD1 (5 bases). CDR1 is SNHLY and CDR2 is FYNNEI in the germline V gene. CDR3 length: 15 amino acids. Deletions cut 1 base from V and 6 bases from J, with 12 bases between. The CDR3: CASSEGGVRAGELFF. CDR3 bases: TGTGCCAGCAGTGAAGGGGGCGTTAGGGCCGGGGAGCTGTTTTTT.

V and J are TRBV5-6 and TRBJ2-2, with D maybe TRBD2 (6 bases). Trimming removed 1 base from V and 6 bases from J, with 10 bases in between. Germline CDR1 SGHDT, CDR2 YYEEEE. The CDR3 is made up of 14 amino acids. The CDR3 loop reads CASSLRTGAGELFF. The CDR3 region has the DNA TGTGCCAGCAGCTTGAGGACGGGGGCCGGGGAGCTGTTTTTT.

The rearrangement joins TRBV19 to TRBJ1-4; D not certain. Deletions cut 3 bases from V and 8 bases from J, with 10 bases between. The CDR3 extends over 13 amino acids. CDR1 and CDR2 (germline): LNHDA, SQIVND (reference sequence). The DNA for the CDR3 is TGTGCCAGTAGTATCCCCCCGGGGGAAAAACTGTTTTTT. Protein sequence: CASSIPPGEKLFF.

This clone has only one observation. The chain has TRBV6-6 and TRBJ1-2; TRBD1 might be the D (5 bases). This CDR3 comprises 14 residues. Germline-derived CDR1 and CDR2 are MNHNY and SVGAGI (reference sequence). V was clipped by 6 bases and J by 4 bases, with 15 bases between them. CDR3 sequence reads: CASSSPRGGYGYTF. The CDR3 region has the DNA TGTGCCAGCAGCAGCCCAAGGGGAGGCTATGGCTACACCTTC.

The CDR3 DNA sequence: TGTGCCAGCGGGCACAGGGCCCCCTACGAGCAGTACTTC. Translation gives CASGHRAPYEQYF. This chain connects TRBV12-3 or TRBV12-4 to TRBJ2-7; a weak D match, TRBD1 (6 bases). The germline V and J ends were trimmed by 8 bases and 2 bases, with 13 bases remaining between them. The CDR3 length is 13 residues.